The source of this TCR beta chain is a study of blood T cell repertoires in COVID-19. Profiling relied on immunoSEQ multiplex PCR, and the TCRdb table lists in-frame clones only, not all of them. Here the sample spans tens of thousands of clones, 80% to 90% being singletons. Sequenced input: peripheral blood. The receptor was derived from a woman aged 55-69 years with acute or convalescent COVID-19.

The CDR3 nucleotides are TGCGCCAGCAGCTTGGCCGGGGGACTTGAGGCCAAAAACATTCAGTACTTC. Protein sequence: CASSLAGGLEAKNIQYF. This sequence joins TRBV5-1 and TRBJ2-4, with a weak D call TRBD2 (6 bases). The CDR3 runs 17 residues. Trimming cost V 0 bases and J 1 base, with 14 bases left between them. The V gene's germline CDR1 is SGHRS and CDR2 YFSETQ.